The source of this T cell receptor beta chain is a study of OX40 agonist ivuxolimab in advanced cancers. Data came from immunoSEQ multiplex PCR; TCRdb stores just in-frame clones and leaves some out. The sample holds around 47,000 clones, 80% to 90% seen once. This clone is termed medium-sized. The source is an adult with an advanced solid tumor such as melanoma, head and neck, liver or kidney cancer. Sequences were derived from CD4+ or CD8+ T cells sorted from blood, sampled in a trial of the OX40 agonist ivuxolimab.

CDR3 coding DNA: TGTGCCTGGAGGCCGTACGACGGTGAGCAGTTCTTC. Translating gives CAWRPYDGEQFF. The V call is TRBV30, the J call TRBJ2-1; D gene ambiguous. The CDR3 sequence is 12 residues long. Germline CDR1 is GTSNPN and CDR2 is SVGIG (reference sequence). Trimming shortened V by 3 bases and J by 9 bases, and 12 bases separated the two germline ends. Full variable domain (rest looked up from reference TRBV30 and TRBJ2-1): SQTIHQWPATLVQPVGSPLSLECTVEGTSNPNLYWYRQAAGRGLQLLFYSVGIGQISSEVPQNLSASRPQDRQFILSSKKLLLSDSGFYLCAWRPYDGEQFFGPGTRLTVL.